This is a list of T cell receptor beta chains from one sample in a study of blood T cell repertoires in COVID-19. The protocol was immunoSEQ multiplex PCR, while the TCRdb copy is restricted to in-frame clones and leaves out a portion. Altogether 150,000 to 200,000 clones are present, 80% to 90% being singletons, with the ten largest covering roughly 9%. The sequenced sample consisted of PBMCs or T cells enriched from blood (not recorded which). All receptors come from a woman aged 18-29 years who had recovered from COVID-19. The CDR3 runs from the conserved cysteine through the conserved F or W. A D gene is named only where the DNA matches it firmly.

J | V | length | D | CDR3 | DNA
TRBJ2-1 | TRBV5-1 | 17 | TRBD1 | CASSRTPGTGNYNEQFF | TGCGCCAGCAGCCGGACTCCGGGGACAGGGAACTACAATGAGCAGTTCTTC
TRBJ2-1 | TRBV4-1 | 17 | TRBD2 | CASSQGRGASSYNEQFF | TGCGCCAGCAGCCAGGGGCGGGGGGCCTCCTCCTACAATGAGCAGTTCTTC
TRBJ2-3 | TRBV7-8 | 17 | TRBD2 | CASTFSRGGISTDTQYF | TGTGCCAGTACCTTCAGCCGGGGAGGGATAAGCACAGATACGCAGTATTTT
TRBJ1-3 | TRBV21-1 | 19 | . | CASSKVHSPRLPSGNTIYF | TGTGCCAGCAGCAAAGTACACAGCCCACGGCTTCCCTCTGGAAACACCATATATTTT
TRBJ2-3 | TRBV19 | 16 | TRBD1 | CASTGADRGRTDTQYF | TGTGCCAGCACCGGGGCCGACAGGGGGCGTACAGATACGCAGTATTTT
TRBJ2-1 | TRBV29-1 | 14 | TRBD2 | CSVETSGSYNEQFF | TGCAGCGTTGAGACTAGCGGAAGTTACAATGAGCAGTTCTTC
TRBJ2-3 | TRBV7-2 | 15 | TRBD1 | CASSGRTGLGDTQYF | TGTGCCAGCAGCGGTCGGACAGGGTTGGGGGATACGCAGTATTTT
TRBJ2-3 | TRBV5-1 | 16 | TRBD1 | CASSPRQGAATDTQYF | TGCGCCAGCAGCCCGAGACAGGGGGCAGCGACAGATACGCAGTATTTT
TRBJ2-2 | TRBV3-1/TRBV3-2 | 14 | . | CASSQKSETGELFF | TGTGCCAGCAGCCAAAAGTCCGAGACCGGGGAGCTGTTTTTT
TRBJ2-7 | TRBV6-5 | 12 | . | CASTEPPYEQYF | TGTGCCAGCACCGAGCCCCCCTACGAGCAGTACTTC
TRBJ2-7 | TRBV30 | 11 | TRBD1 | CAWETGVEQYF | TGTGCCTGGGAGACAGGGGTCGAGCAGTACTTC
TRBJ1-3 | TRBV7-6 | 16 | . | CASSLTDTGSRNTIYF | TGTGCCAGCAGCTTAACAGATACAGGGAGTAGGAACACCATATATTTT
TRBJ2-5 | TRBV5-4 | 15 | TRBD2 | CASSAGLAVKETQYF | TGTGCCAGCAGCGCGGGACTAGCGGTAAAAGAGACCCAGTACTTC
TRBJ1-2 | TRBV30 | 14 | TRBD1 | CAWSEYVFDRGDTF | TGTGCCTGGAGTGAATACGTTTTCGACAGGGGCGACACCTTC
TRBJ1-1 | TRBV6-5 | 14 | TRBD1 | CASRKQGLNTEAFF | TGTGCCAGCAGGAAACAGGGGCTGAACACTGAAGCTTTCTTT
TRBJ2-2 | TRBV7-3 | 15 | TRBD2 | CASSFGTSRAGELFF | TGTGCCAGCAGCTTCGGGACTAGCAGAGCCGGGGAGCTGTTTTTT
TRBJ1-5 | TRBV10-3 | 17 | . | CAISEPAGGARDQPQHF | TGTGCCATCAGTGAGCCCGCCGGGGGGGCGCGAGATCAGCCCCAGCATTTT